This entry lists 9 T cell receptor beta chains sequenced from one sample in a study of T cell repertoires in aging, cancer and after chemotherapy. Multiplex touch-down PCR with TRB-A/B primers amplified rearranged V-D-J TRB sequences. Using its own MiXCR run on the multiplex PCR reads, TCRdb lists one record per CDR3 protein. This table has 8,000 to 9,500 distinct CDR3 sequences, 34% appearing once. Peripheral blood genomic DNA, not sorted cells or RNA, was the template. The sequenced material came from blood. These receptors originate from a human donor in good health.

The V gene is TRBV5-1, the J gene TRBJ1-1, with D maybe TRBD1 (6 bases). In germline, CDR1 is SGHRS, CDR2 YFSETQ. The CDR3 runs 18 residues. Trimming removed 0 bases from V and 4 bases from J, with 22 bases in between. CDR3 coding DNA: TGCGCCAGCAGCTTGGCGGGGCAGGGGATACCGGGAAGCACTGAAGCTTTCTTT. Its protein is CASSLAGQGIPGSTEAFF.

The chain couples TRBV10-3 to TRBJ1-5, with a weak D call TRBD1 (5 bases). Trimming took 5 bases from V and 5 from J, leaving 13 bases between them. Germline-derived CDR1 and CDR2 are ENHRY and SYGVKD. The CDR3 covers 14 residues. The CDR3 region is CAISTQAFDQPQHF. The DNA for the CDR3 is TGTGCCATCAGTACACAGGCTTTCGATCAGCCCCAGCATTTT.

This clonotype turned up a few times. The chain is built from TRBV19 and TRBJ1-6; 7 bases are shared with TRBD1. The CDR3 is 15 residues long. CDR1 LNHDA and CDR2 SQIVND come from the germline V gene (reference sequence). Unmatched junction bases numbered 13, after V lost 7 bases and J lost 10 bases. CDR3 sequence reads: CASTLTRQGRSPLHF. The CDR3 DNA reads TGTGCCAGTACCCTTACCCGACAGGGAAGATCACCCCTCCACTTT.

This sequence joins TRBV20-1 and TRBJ1-2, with D possibly TRBD1 on 6 matching bases. The CDR3 loop spans 12 amino acids. The germline V gene encodes CDR1 DFQATT and CDR2 SNEGSKA (reference sequence). Trimming pared 5 bases from V and 4 bases from J, leaving 11 bases between. CDR3 region: CSADRQGYGYTF. The CDR3, as DNA: TGCAGTGCTGACAGGCAGGGCTATGGCTACACCTTC.

The chain links TRBV6-1 to TRBJ1-2; possibly TRBD1 for D (6 bases). Germline values: CDR1 MNHNS, CDR2 SASEGT. This CDR3 has 14 residues. V was shortened by 4 bases and J by 4 bases, with 13 bases between the two germline ends. The CDR3 coding sequence is TGTGCCAGCAGTGTGGACGGACAGTTCTATGGCTACACCTTC. Translating it yields CASSVDGQFYGYTF.

The V and J genes are TRBV12-3 or TRBV12-4 and TRBJ2-7, with 9 bases fitting TRBD1. The CDR3 contains 14 residues. The V segment lost 5 bases and the J segment 2 bases; nucleotides outside the gene matches: 4. For the CDR3, the DNA is TGTGCCAGCAGTCCGGGGACAGGGCCCTACGAGCAGTACTTC. This translates into CASSPGTGPYEQYF.

The V call is TRBV20-1, the J call TRBJ1-6; a possible D gene is TRBD1 (5 bases). The CDR3 is 14 amino acids. With 6 bases removed from V and 4 bases from J, the gap between germline ends came to 13 bases. The germline CDR1 and CDR2 sequences are DFQATT and SNEGSKA (reference sequence). Here the CDR3 reads CSARSDMYNSPLHF. The CDR3 DNA sequence: TGCAGTGCCCGTTCGGACATGTATAATTCACCCCTCCACTTT.

The chain links TRBV12-3 or TRBV12-4 to TRBJ1-2; TRBD1 might be the D (5 bases). The ends were cut back, 7 bases at V and 2 bases at J, with 14 bases in the middle. The CDR3 contains 14 residues. The CDR3 loop reads CASTPTEPNYGYTF. In DNA form, the CDR3 reads TGTGCCAGCACCCCGACAGAACCCAACTATGGCTACACCTTC.

This clonotype is judged medium-sized. This chain links TRBV30 with TRBJ1-2; D may be TRBD1 (5 bases). Germline V gene lookup returns CDR1 GTSNPN and CDR2 SVGIG (reference sequence). The CDR3 spans 11 residues. Trimming cost V 1 base and J 7 bases, with 7 bases left between them. The CDR3 bases are TGTGCCTGGAGTGCCGGGGGTGGCTACACCTTC. This encodes CAWSAGGGYTF. Filled out from reference TRBV30 and TRBJ1-2, the complete variable domain reads SQTIHQWPATLVQPVGSPLSLECTVEGTSNPNLYWYRQAAGRGLQLLFYSVGIGQISSEVPQNLSASRPQDRQFILSSKKLLLSDSGFYLCAWSAGGGYTFGSGTRLTVV.